Following are 17 T cell receptor beta chains from one sample sequenced in a study of blood T cells in healthy people across ages. Through a sample-barcoded 5' primer and a J-beta primer mix, a second PCR was run for roughly 6 to 12 cycles. TCRdb redid the calling of the 5' RACE reads with MiXCR, one entry per CDR3 protein. The sample lists 900,000 to 950,000 distinct CDR3 sequences; around 29% were seen once. Separately, the same data were catalogued under a study of T cells of mothers and their children.

Material: blood. Receptors were obtained from a woman in her 40s in good health.

In its sample, this clonotype was seen a few times. The V gene is TRBV28, the J gene TRBJ1-1; tentatively, D is TRBD1 (5 bases). Germline CDR1 is MDHEN and CDR2 is SYDVKM. V was clipped by 5 bases and J by 3 bases, with 16 bases between them. The CDR3 consists of 15 residues. The CDR3 here is CASSPLQGYDTEAFF. The DNA for the CDR3 is TGTGCCAGCAGTCCACTGCAGGGCTACGACACTGAAGCTTTCTTT. The full variable domain, completed using reference TRBV28 and TRBJ1-1, is DVKVTQSSRYLVKRTGEKVFLECVQDMDHENMFWYRQDPGLGLRLIYFSYDVKMKEKGDIPEGYSVSREKKERFSLILESASTNQTSMYLCASSPLQGYDTEAFFGQGTRLTVV.

The chain links TRBV12-3 or TRBV12-4 to TRBJ1-1; TRBD1 matches at 7 bases. The junction had 4 bases not matched to a gene; V was cut back by 3 bases and J by 0 bases. CDR3 size: 15 residues. CDR3 loop: CASSFDRDMNTEAFF. DNA for the CDR3: TGTGCCAGCAGTTTCGACAGGGACATGAACACTGAAGCTTTCTTT.

This sequence joins TRBV7-3 and TRBJ2-7; tentatively, D is TRBD1 (6 bases). The CDR3 runs to 14 residues. Germline V lookup: CDR1 SGHTA, CDR2 FQGTGA. The ends were cut back, 5 bases at V and 7 bases at J, with 18 bases in the middle. The CDR3 reads CASSPSDRLTEQYF. As DNA, the CDR3 is TGTGCCAGCAGCCCCTCTGACAGGCTCACAGAGCAGTACTTC. Combining the CDR3 with reference TRBV7-3 and TRBJ2-7 gives the whole variable domain GAGVSQTPSNKVTEKGKYVELRCDPISGHTALYWYRQSLGQGPEFLIYFQGTGAADDSGLPNDRFFAVRPEGSVSTLKIQRTERGDSAVYLCASSPSDRLTEQYFGPGTRLTVT.

This clonotype was seen many times. The chain joins TRBV12-3 or TRBV12-4 to TRBJ1-2; D perhaps matches TRBD1 (6 bases). This CDR3 is 14 amino acids long. V shed 2 bases and J shed 4 bases, with 11 bases lying between them. CDR3 in amino acids: CASSLIGQPYGYTF. CDR3 DNA sequence: TGTGCCAGCAGTTTAATCGGACAGCCCTATGGCTACACCTTC.

The chain uses TRBV7-2 and TRBJ2-3; weak D call: TRBD2 (6 bases). This CDR3 contains 16 residues. The V gene lost 4 bases and the J gene lost 0 bases, with 14 bases spanning the gap. CDR1 is SGHTA and CDR2 is FQGNSA in the germline V gene. The CDR3 nucleotides are TGTGCCAGCAGCTCGGACTACCTCCCTAGCACAGATACGCAGTATTTT. This encodes CASSSDYLPSTDTQYF.

This clonotype was observed a few times. CDR3: CSARETFNEKLFF. The CDR3 coding sequence is TGCAGTGCTAGAGAGACCTTCAATGAAAAACTGTTTTTT. The chain is built from TRBV20-1 and TRBJ1-4; D uncertain. V lost 0 bases, J lost 5 bases, and 7 bases lay in between. Germline V gene data show CDR1 as DFQATT and CDR2 as SNEGSKA (reference sequence). The CDR3 spans 13 residues.

This clonotype was counted between two and nine times. The chain couples TRBV5-1 to TRBJ2-3; TRBD2 agrees at 11 bases. The CDR3 extends over 16 amino acids. CDR1 is SGHRS, CDR2 YFSETQ, per germline. The V and J ends lost 4 bases and 3 bases, in that order; junction bases with no gene match: 7. CDR3 in amino acids: CASSPPSSGGTDTQYF. The CDR3 DNA is TGCGCCAGCAGCCCCCCCTCTAGCGGGGGGACAGATACGCAGTATTTT.

The rearrangement links TRBV3-1 to TRBJ2-3; 8 bases agree with TRBD2. The V gene end was trimmed by 4 bases and the J gene end by 3 bases; junction bases not matched to a gene: 9. The CDR3 is made up of 16 amino acids. Germline V lookup: CDR1 LGHDT, CDR2 YNNKEL (reference sequence). CDR3 protein: CASSPSIAGTTDTQYF. The CDR3, as DNA: TGTGCCAGCAGCCCCTCTATAGCGGGGACTACAGATACGCAGTATTTT.

A word on this clonotype: Germline is not matched at one junction end, which may reflect a read error. The chain uses TRBV15 and TRBJ2-7; possibly TRBD1 for D (6 bases). From germline, CDR1 is LNHNV and CDR2 YYDKDF (reference sequence). The CDR3 spans 14 residues. As DNA, the CDR3 is TGTGCCACCGGCAGGGACACAGACAGCTACGAGCAGTACTTC. The encoded protein is CATGRDTDSYEQYF. Drawing the rest from reference TRBV15 and TRBJ2-7, the complete variable domain is DAMVIQNPRYQVTQFGKPVTLSCSQTLNHNVMYWYQQKSSQAPKLLFHYYDKDFNNEADTPDNFQSRRPNTSFCFLDIRSPGLGDTAMYLCATGRDTDSYEQYFGPGTRLTVT.

Note on this clonotype: A junction boundary mismatches the germline segment, possibly from a read error. The V gene is TRBV4-1, the J gene TRBJ2-7; perhaps TRBD1 as D (6 bases). Germline CDR1 MGHRA, CDR2 YSYEKL. The CDR3 is made up of 16 amino acids. The CDR3 DNA reads as TGCGCCAGCAGCCCCGGGACAACCCTAGGGACCTACGGGCAGTACTTC. Amino acid sequence: CASSPGTTLGTYGQYF.

The sample holds many counts of this clonotype. The rearrangement joins TRBV28 to TRBJ2-7; D is perhaps TRBD1 or TRBD2 (5 bases each). V was clipped by 8 bases and J by 1 base, with 18 bases between them. The CDR3 is 15 residues long. Germline CDR1 reads MDHEN; CDR2 reads SYDVKM. This CDR3 is CASGGGADPSYEQYF. CDR3 nucleotide sequence: TGTGCCAGCGGGGGTGGGGCGGACCCTTCCTACGAGCAGTACTTC. Looking up the rest from reference TRBV28 and TRBJ2-7 gives the full variable domain: DVKVTQSSRYLVKRTGEKVFLECVQDMDHENMFWYRQDPGLGLRLIYFSYDVKMKEKGDIPEGYSVSREKKERFSLILESASTNQTSMYLCASGGGADPSYEQYFGPGTRLTVT.

This clonotype was counted at least ten times. This sequence may be a read error, since a much larger clone differs from it by one base. The V gene is TRBV29-1, the J gene TRBJ2-6; TRBD1 agrees at 7 bases. The J segment lost 0 bases and the V segment lost 7 bases, leaving 3 bases of the junction unmatched. This CDR3 comprises 14 residues. The germline V gene encodes CDR1 SQVTM and CDR2 ANQGSEA. CDR3 coding DNA: TGCAGCGCTGGGACAGACTCTGGGGCCAACGTCCTGACTTTC. It codes for CSAGTDSGANVLTF.

This clonotype was picked up one time. The chain employs TRBV19 and TRBJ2-1; no definite D call. This CDR3 contains 14 residues. V shed 3 bases and J shed 5 bases, with 11 bases lying between them. Germline CDR1 and CDR2: LNHDA and SQIVND (reference sequence). The CDR3 is CASSMIGGNNEQFF. CDR3 sequence (DNA): TGTGCCAGTAGTATGATCGGCGGCAACAATGAGCAGTTCTTC. The complete variable domain, with remaining parts taken from reference TRBV19 and TRBJ2-1, reads DGGITQSPKYLFRKEGQNVTLSCEQNLNHDAMYWYRQDPGQGLRLIYYSQIVNDFQKGDIAEGYSVSREKKESFPLTVTSAQKNPTAFYLCASSMIGGNNEQFFGPGTRLTVL.

V is TRBV7-2 and J is TRBJ2-1; 10 bases line up with TRBD2. Trimming took 5 bases from V and 8 from J; bases not matched to a gene: 6. Germline V gives CDR1 SGHTA, CDR2 FQGNSA. The CDR3 has 14 amino acids. The CDR3 loop reads CASSQSGGGYEQFF. CDR3 bases: TGTGCCAGCAGCCAAAGCGGGGGGGGGTATGAGCAGTTCTTC.

With respect to this clonotype: A much more abundant neighbour one base away suggests this may be a read error. The chain is built from TRBV28 and TRBJ1-1, with TRBD1 identical over 12 bases. CDR3 size: 15 residues. Germline values: CDR1 MDHEN, CDR2 SYDVKM. The CDR3 coding sequence is TGTACCACCGTAGGGACAGGGGGCTCGAGGACTGAAGCTTTCTTT. Its translation is CTTVGTGGSRTEAFF.

There are many counts of this clonotype. At one end, the junction sequence differs from germline, possibly due to a read error. V gene TRBV28 combines with J gene TRBJ2-4, with unresolved D. CDR3 size: 12 residues. Germline CDR1 MDHEN, CDR2 SYDVKM. The CDR3 protein is CASRPARNIQYF. Here the CDR3 DNA reads TGTGCCAGCAGACCTGCCAGAAACATTCAGTACTTC.

This rearrangement joins TRBV12-3 or TRBV12-4 to TRBJ2-7; no firm D call. The CDR3 extends over 15 amino acids. V gave up 3 bases and J gave up 5 bases, with 17 bases separating them. The CDR3 here is CASSFRSRRVNEQYF. The CDR3 region has the DNA TGTGCCAGCAGTTTTCGGAGCCGAAGAGTCAACGAGCAGTACTTC.